This T cell receptor (beta chain) was captured in a study of molecular identifiers for immune sequencing clone quantification. At least ten counts were recorded for this clonotype. Antigen: not known. Study-wide findings and caveats: Even with some 1 million naive cells present, spiked Jurkat TCR RNA from one cell was reportedly detectable. Clones that had above 20 RNA copies took up over 99% of effector molecules but under 1% in naive cells.

The CDR3 covers 18 residues. CDR1 and CDR2 (germline): SEHNR, FQNEAQ (reference sequence). Germline trimming cut 4 bases from V and 0 bases from J; bases unmatched to any gene: 9. TCRdb processed the PCR reads anew with MiXCR; each CDR3 protein has one entry. Among 60,000 to 70,000 distinct CDR3 sequences listed, around a sixth were seen once. The receptor comes from a human donor in good health. Some libraries in this study had Jurkat cell RNA spiked in. Sample: naive CD8+ T cells from blood, with Jurkat cell RNA spiked in. Described subset: FACS-sorted CD8+CD4-CCR7+CD45RA+ naive T cells. The rearrangement links TRBV7-9 to TRBJ2-3; TRBD2 aligns across 11 bases. Here the CDR3 DNA reads TGTGCCAGCAGCTCGTCGATAGCGGGAGGGCCGAGCACAGATACGCAGTATTTT. Translated: CASSSSIAGGPSTDTQYF.